A single sample gave rise to the 15 T cell receptor beta chains below, sequenced in a study of human T cells and chemical hapten exposure. Time point given: patch test 3, about 24 weeks after DPC sensitization. Treatment: therapeutic diphenylcyclopropenone sensitization with weekly scalp DPC. From the RACE reads, TCRdb called clonotypes with MiXCR, one entry per CDR3 protein. The table lists about 84,000 distinct CDR3 sequences, approximately 11% of them singletons. The specimen comprised whole blood, sampled in connection with sensitization to the hapten diphenylcyclopropenone (DPC). The receptor source for this set is a woman aged 45-65 years with alopecia areata. Some clones in this sample may be carry-over from other donors' samples.

Many counts were recorded for this clonotype. CDR3 residues: CASSLGDRPITDTQYF. CDR3 nucleotide sequence: TGCGCCAGCAGCTTGGGCGACAGGCCCATCACAGATACGCAGTATTTT. V gene TRBV5-1 combines with J gene TRBJ2-3; D possibly corresponds to TRBD1 (6 bases). CDR3 size: 16 residues. Germline values: CDR1 SGHRS, CDR2 YFSETQ. Trimming cost V 0 bases and J 2 bases, with 13 bases left between them.

This clonotype was seen more than once but under ten times. The J gene is TRBJ2-7, the V gene TRBV7-2; 11 positions match TRBD1. V trimming: 5 bases; J trimming: 4 bases; junction bases outside the gene matches: 7. CDR1 SGHTA and CDR2 FQGNSA come from the germline V gene. The CDR3 is made up of 15 amino acids. CDR3 residues: CASSPRTGGIYEQYF. CDR3 in DNA: TGTGCCAGCAGCCCCCGGACAGGGGGCATTTACGAGCAGTACTTC.

This clonotype has just a few counts. This chain links TRBV29-1 with TRBJ2-3; weak D call: TRBD2 (6 bases). The V gene lost 8 bases and the J gene lost 2 bases, with 17 bases spanning the gap. Germline V gives CDR1 SQVTM, CDR2 ANQGSEA. The CDR3 spans 14 residues. CDR3 loop: CSSGPGLHTDTQYF. The CDR3 DNA is TGCAGCTCAGGACCGGGACTTCACACAGATACGCAGTATTTT.

This clonotype was detected ten times or more. In DNA, the CDR3 is TGTGCCAGCAGTCCGCCTCTAGAGTTTGGGGCTGAGCAGTTCTTC. This gives the protein CASSPPLEFGAEQFF. The rearrangement links TRBV12-3 or TRBV12-4 to TRBJ2-1, with D perhaps TRBD1 (5 bases). Trimming left V 5 bases short and J 9 bases short, with 20 bases between. The CDR3 consists of 15 residues.

This clonotype was counted a few times. The CDR3 reads CASSNQAVNTGELFF. CDR3 in DNA: TGTGCCAGCAGTAATCAAGCAGTGAACACCGGGGAGCTGTTTTTT. The rearrangement uses TRBV16 and TRBJ2-2; D call uncertain. V lost 6 bases and J 1 base, leaving 12 bases between the germline ends. The CDR3 has 15 amino acids. Germline loops: CDR1 KGHSY, CDR2 FQNENV.

This clonotype was seen a few times. The rearrangement uses TRBV19 and TRBJ1-2, with D perhaps matching TRBD1 (5 bases). Between the trimmed V and J ends, which lost 4 bases and 0 bases, there was a span of 15 bases. CDR1 and CDR2 (germline): LNHDA, SQIVND (reference sequence). This CDR3 contains 16 residues. The CDR3 sequence is CASSTGGYRPNYGYTF. In DNA, the CDR3 is TGTGCCAGTAGTACGGGAGGATACAGGCCTAACTATGGCTACACCTTC. Filled out from reference TRBV19 and TRBJ1-2, the complete variable domain reads DGGITQSPKYLFRKEGQNVTLSCEQNLNHDAMYWYRQDPGQGLRLIYYSQIVNDFQKGDIAEGYSVSREKKESFPLTVTSAQKNPTAFYLCASSTGGYRPNYGYTFGSGTRLTVV.

This clonotype was counted at least ten times. The gene calls are TRBV3-1 and TRBJ1-1, with D perhaps matching TRBD1 (6 bases). The CDR3 is 14 amino acids. Germline lookup yields CDR1 LGHDT and CDR2 YNNKEL (reference sequence). Trimming cost V 0 bases and J 8 bases, with 13 bases left between them. The CDR3 region has the DNA TGTGCCAGCAGCCAAGATAGGACAGCTCGCGAAGCTTTCTTT. This translates into CASSQDRTAREAFF.

For this clonotype: A single base separates this from a much larger clone, so it may be a read error. This CDR3 is missing its conserved last phenylalanine or tryptophan, likely due to a read error. This sequence joins TRBV19 and TRBJ2-7; 14 bases line up with TRBD2. The junction had 6 bases not matched to a gene; V was cut back by 5 bases and J by 9 bases. The germline V gene encodes CDR1 LNHDA and CDR2 SQIVND (reference sequence). The CDR3 contains 14 residues. The CDR3 nucleotides read TGTGCCAGTAGTCCGCTCGGGACTAGCGGGAGGCAGTACCTC. Amino acid sequence: CASSPLGTSGRQYL.

This clonotype was recorded at least ten times. J is TRBJ2-3 and V is TRBV29-1; 9 bases are shared with TRBD2. CDR1 is SQVTM, CDR2 ANQGSEA, per germline. The CDR3 totals 13 residues. Losses at the gene ends were 6 bases for V and 1 base for J; bases not matched to a gene: 2. In DNA form, the CDR3 reads TGCAGCGTCTTAGCGGGAGGCACAGATACGCAGTATTTT. Amino acid sequence: CSVLAGGTDTQYF.

This chain links TRBV12-3 or TRBV12-4 with TRBJ1-5; a weak D match, TRBD1 (6 bases). Trimming took off 6 bases at V and 5 bases at J, with 14 bases between the two ends. This CDR3 has 14 residues. This CDR3 is CASSEQGWDQPQHF. The CDR3, as DNA: TGTGCCAGCAGCGAACAGGGATGGGATCAGCCCCAGCATTTT.

The chain joins TRBV29-1 to TRBJ2-1; 7 nucleotides agree with TRBD2. The CDR3 covers 13 residues. V lost 7 bases and J lost 0; bases outside the gene matches: 3. CDR1 is SQVTM and CDR2 is ANQGSEA in the germline V gene. The CDR3 DNA sequence: TGCAGCGGTGGGGGGGACTCCTACAATGAGCAGTTCTTC. It is translated as CSGGGDSYNEQFF.

This chain connects TRBV18 to TRBJ2-1, with 8 positions matching TRBD2. CDR3 length: 15 residues. Trimming took 1 base from V and 4 from J; bases not matched to a gene: 3. The germline CDR1 and CDR2 sequences are KGHSH and LQKENI. The CDR3 DNA follows: TGTGCCAGCTCACCACAGGTAGCGGGGTACAATGAGCAGTTCTTC. Translated: CASSPQVAGYNEQFF.

Points on this clonotype: This may be a read error, as it is one base from a much larger clone. The chain combines TRBV7-3 with TRBJ2-1; 8 bases align to TRBD1. This CDR3 is 15 amino acids long. Germline values: CDR1 SGHTA, CDR2 FQGTGA. CDR3 nucleotides: TGTGCCAGCAGCCGGGGACAGGCCACCTACAATGAGCGGTTCTTC. Protein: CASSRGQATYNERFF.

A few counts support this clonotype. This chain joins TRBV29-1 and TRBJ1-5; D not certain. The CDR3 length is 13 residues. Germline V gives CDR1 SQVTM, CDR2 ANQGSEA. The V gene lost 6 bases and the J gene lost 2 bases, with 11 bases spanning the gap. CDR3 nucleotides: TGCAGCGTCCGCGGTGGTGGCAATCAGCCCCAGCATTTT. It yields the protein CSVRGGGNQPQHF.

In this sample, this clonotype turned up many times. This chain joins TRBV28 and TRBJ1-4; the D gene is possibly TRBD1 (5 bases). The CDR3 runs 15 residues. Germline V lookup: CDR1 MDHEN, CDR2 SYDVKM. V lost 5 bases, J lost 8 bases, and 18 bases lay in between. The CDR3 reads CASSTGDGGQEKLFF. CDR3 in DNA: TGTGCCAGCAGTACCGGGGACGGAGGGCAGGAAAAACTGTTTTTT.